A single sample gave rise to the 17 T cell receptor beta chains below, sequenced in a study of T cells after yellow fever vaccination. TCRdb independently ran MiXCR on the 5' RACE reads; one entry per CDR3 protein. The repertoire has around 300,000 distinct CDR3 sequences, 3.5% to 4.5% of them found once; the top ten carry around 19%. The sequencing used PBMCs, collected 15 days after the yellow fever booster vaccination. These receptors were taken from a young man who received the YFV17D yellow fever vaccine.

This clonotype showed up many times. The CDR3 DNA reads as TGTGCCTGGAGTATGGGACAGGGGGCCTTGAACACCGGGGAGCTGTTTTTT. This sequence encodes CAWSMGQGALNTGELFF. This rearrangement joins TRBV30 to TRBJ2-2, with 12 bases that match TRBD1. The CDR3 has 17 residues. The V segment lost 2 bases and the J segment 1 base; nucleotides outside the gene matches: 5. Looked up from germline, CDR1 is GTSNPN and CDR2 is SVGIG (reference sequence).

This clonotype was recorded many times. This chain uses TRBV7-9 with TRBJ2-2; 9 nucleotides line up with TRBD2. This CDR3 contains 14 residues. Germline lookup yields CDR1 SEHNR and CDR2 FQNEAQ (reference sequence). The trim removed 5 bases at V and 6 bases at J, leaving 4 bases unmatched. Here the CDR3 DNA reads TGTGCCAGCAGCGAGGGACTAGCTGCCGGGGAGCTGTTTTTT. Its protein is CASSEGLAAGELFF.

This clonotype was detected a few times. The chain is built from TRBV9 and TRBJ1-1; perhaps TRBD1 as D (5 bases). Germline assignment: CDR1 SGDLS and CDR2 YYNGEE. This CDR3 contains 15 residues. Trimming removed 4 bases from V and 0 bases from J, with 13 bases in between. The chain's CDR3 is CASSSGTDLNTEAFF. As DNA, the CDR3 is TGTGCCAGCAGCTCAGGGACGGACTTGAACACTGAAGCTTTCTTT.

This clonotype was counted a few times. The chain combines TRBV12-3 or TRBV12-4 with TRBJ2-5; tentative D call: TRBD2 (6 bases). The CDR3 covers 15 residues. Trimming shortened V by 6 bases and J by 5 bases, and 19 bases separated the two germline ends. Here the CDR3 reads CASSLYPGVRETQYF. Written as DNA, the CDR3 is TGTGCCAGCAGCCTCTACCCGGGGGTCCGGGAGACCCAGTACTTC.

This chain connects TRBV7-2 to TRBJ2-7, with TRBD1 identical over 7 bases. The germline V gene has CDR1 SGHTA and CDR2 FQGNSA. Trimming cost V 5 bases and J 0 bases; bases outside gene matches: 4. The CDR3 is made up of 14 amino acids. The DNA for the CDR3 is TGTGCCAGCAGCCCCCGACAGGGCTCCTACGAGCAGTACGTC. This sequence encodes CASSPRQGSYEQYV.

The table lists this clonotype with a few counts. The chain couples TRBV28 to TRBJ1-2; maybe TRBD1 (6 bases). Per germline, CDR1 MDHEN and CDR2 SYDVKM. Deletions cut 7 bases from V and 10 bases from J, with 16 bases between. The CDR3 is 12 residues long. CDR3 in DNA: TGTGCCAGCACCCCGTCGGGGGGGCCCTACACCTTC. This gives the protein CASTPSGGPYTF.

This clonotype turned up a few times. DNA for the CDR3: TGCAGTGCTAGAGATCCTAGGGAAGGCGGTAATTCACCCCTCCACTTT. Amino acids: CSARDPREGGNSPLHF. The chain recombines TRBV20-1 with TRBJ1-6; D ambiguous. Trimming cost V 0 bases and J 6 bases, with 15 bases left between them. Germline V gene sequence: CDR1 DFQATT, CDR2 SNEGSKA (reference sequence). The CDR3 has 16 amino acids.

The CDR3 DNA follows: TGCAGGCTGGCCCCGAGACAGGGGATGAACACTGAAGCTTTCTTT. As protein: CRLAPRQGMNTEAFF. The chain recombines TRBV20-1 with TRBJ1-1, with 8 bases identical to TRBD1. The germline V gene has CDR1 DFQATT and CDR2 SNEGSKA (reference sequence). CDR3 length equals 15 residues.

V is TRBV5-4 and J is TRBJ1-1; no firm D call. V shed 4 bases and J shed 4 bases, with 17 bases lying between them. The germline V gene encodes CDR1 SGHNT and CDR2 YYREEE (reference sequence). The CDR3 runs 15 residues. The CDR3 here is CASSPRLLLSTEAFF. In DNA, the CDR3 is TGTGCCAGCAGCCCTCGTCTATTATTGTCCACTGAAGCTTTCTTT. Variable domain in full (rest from reference TRBV5-4 and TRBJ1-1): ETGVTQSPTHLIKTRGQQVTLRCSSQSGHNTVSWYQQALGQGPQFIFQYYREEENGRGNFPPRFSGLQFPNYSSELNVNALELDDSALYLCASSPRLLLSTEAFFGQGTRLTVV.

Ten or more counts support this clonotype. The J gene is TRBJ2-3, the V gene TRBV6-4; D is possibly TRBD2 (6 bases). Germline values: CDR1 MRHNA, CDR2 SNTAGT. Trimming pared 5 bases from V and 6 bases from J, leaving 15 bases between. This CDR3 region has 14 residues. The DNA of the CDR3 is TGTGCCAGCAGTTCCGACCAACGGGGGGATACGCAGTATTTT. Its translation: CASSSDQRGDTQYF.

The chain uses TRBV7-8 and TRBJ2-3; D possibly corresponds to TRBD1 (6 bases). CDR1 and CDR2 from the germline V gene are SGHVS and FQNEAQ. The CDR3 length is 14 residues. Trimming removed 2 bases from V and 4 bases from J, with 10 bases in between. The CDR3 is CASSLNREPDTQYF. The CDR3 DNA reads TGTGCCAGCAGCTTAAACAGGGAACCAGATACGCAGTATTTT.

This chain uses TRBV30 with TRBJ2-2; D uncertain. The germline V gene encodes CDR1 GTSNPN and CDR2 SVGIG (reference sequence). V lost 0 bases and J 3 bases, leaving 11 bases between the germline ends. The CDR3 is made up of 15 amino acids. The CDR3 region is CAWSVSTDYTGELFF. In DNA form, the CDR3 reads TGTGCCTGGAGTGTATCCACCGACTACACCGGGGAGCTGTTTTTT.

This clonotype was recorded many times. The CDR3 DNA follows: TGCGCCAGCAGTGTAGGGACGCGCACTGAAGCTTTCTTT. Its protein is CASSVGTRTEAFF. The V gene is TRBV10-2, the J gene TRBJ1-1; a possible D gene is TRBD1 (5 bases). Per germline, CDR1 WSHSY and CDR2 SAAADI. V lost 4 bases and J lost 4, with 10 bases in between. The CDR3 covers 13 residues.

This clonotype has a count of ten or more. This chain connects TRBV4-1 to TRBJ1-1; D is uncertain. Per the germline V gene, CDR1 is MGHRA and CDR2 is YSYEKL. CDR3 length: 14 residues. The V and J ends lost 1 base and 1 base respectively, with 7 bases between them. The CDR3 nucleotides read TGCGCCAGCAGCCAAGGAATAGCGAACACTGAAGCTTTCTTT. Translation gives CASSQGIANTEAFF.

The chain uses TRBV7-6 and TRBJ1-6; 8 nucleotides align to TRBD1. CDR1 is SGHVS, CDR2 FNYEAQ, per germline. The CDR3 is 14 residues long. The trim removed 5 bases at V and 10 bases at J, leaving 7 bases unmatched. The CDR3 coding sequence is TGTGCCAGCAGCCAAGGACAGGGAAGATCACCCCTCCACTTT. Its translation: CASSQGQGRSPLHF.

On this clonotype itself: One base away lies a much larger clone, so this may be a sequencing read error. This chain links TRBV7-6 with TRBJ2-7; 7 bases are shared with TRBD2. CDR1 is SGHVS, CDR2 FNYEAQ, per germline. The CDR3 sequence is 16 residues long. CDR3: CASSSPSGPSSYEKYF. CDR3 in DNA: TGTGCCAGCAGCTCGCCTAGCGGCCCGTCCTCCTACGAGAAGTACTTC.

This clonotype was found many times. The chain is built from TRBV4-1 and TRBJ1-1; 7 bases are shared with TRBD1. Germline V gives CDR1 MGHRA, CDR2 YSYEKL. With V trimmed by 2 bases and J by 1 base, 7 bases remained unmatched. CDR3 length: 16 amino acids. The CDR3 loop is CASSQTQQGSNTEAFF. The CDR3 region has the DNA TGCGCCAGCAGCCAAACCCAACAGGGGTCGAACACTGAAGCTTTCTTT.